The sequence of this TCR beta chain was determined in a study of beta chain features in type 1 diabetes. Findings and limits, study-wide: Lower insertion and higher deletion counts appeared at VDJ junctions in type 1 diabetes patients.

Naive, central memory, regulatory and stem cell-like memory cells within the CD4+ compartment were sorted using CD45RO/CCR7/CD25/CD127/CD95/CD27. With 0 bases removed from V and 0 bases from J, the gap between germline ends came to 7 bases. Germline V lookup: CDR1 SGHRS, CDR2 YFSETQ. The CDR3 spans 15 residues. Isolated RNA was reverse transcribed in full, so expressed TCRB transcripts were sequenced. The protocol was immunoSEQ multiplex PCR, while the TCRdb copy is restricted to in-frame clones and leaves out a portion. This table holds around 430,000 clones, roughly 31% found once. This clone was observed a handful of times. Its specificity is unknown.

The J gene is TRBJ2-1, the V gene TRBV5-1; the D gene is possibly TRBD2 (5 bases). This sequence originates from a man between 18 and 29 years old in good health. Sequencing was carried out using naive CD4+ T cells from blood. The chain's CDR3 is CASSLAGNSYNEQFF. The CDR3, as DNA: TGCGCCAGCAGCTTGGCCGGGAACTCCTACAATGAGCAGTTCTTC.